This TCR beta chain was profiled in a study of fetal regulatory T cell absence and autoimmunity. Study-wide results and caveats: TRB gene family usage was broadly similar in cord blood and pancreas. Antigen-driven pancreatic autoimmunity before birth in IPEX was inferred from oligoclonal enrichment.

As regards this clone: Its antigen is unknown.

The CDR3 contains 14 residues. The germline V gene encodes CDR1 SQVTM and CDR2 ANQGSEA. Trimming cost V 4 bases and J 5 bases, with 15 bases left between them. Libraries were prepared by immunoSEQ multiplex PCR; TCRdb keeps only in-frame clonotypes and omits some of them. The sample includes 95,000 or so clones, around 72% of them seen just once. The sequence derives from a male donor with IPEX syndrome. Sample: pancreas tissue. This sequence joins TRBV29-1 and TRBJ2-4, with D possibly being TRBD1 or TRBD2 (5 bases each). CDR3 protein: CSVAGWTTQNIQYF. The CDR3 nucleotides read TGCAGCGTTGCGGGGTGGACAACACAAAACATTCAGTACTTC.